One sample yielded the 16 T cell receptor beta chains listed below, sequenced in a study of cytomegalovirus exposure and HLA in healthy donors. PCR amplification relied on 60 Vbeta primers (plus 13 Jbeta primers). This table comes from immunoSEQ multiplex PCR, and its TCRdb copy is limited to in-frame clones, with some not included. The sample holds over 150,000 clones, 65% to 90% seen once. What was sequenced was PBMCs. Receptor source: a girl aged 2-10 years in good health and CMV-seropositive.

The chain has TRBV9 and TRBJ2-2, with 8 nucleotides matching TRBD1. CDR3 length: 15 residues. The trim removed 4 bases at V and 4 bases at J, leaving 6 bases unmatched. CDR1 is SGDLS, CDR2 YYNGEE, per germline. CDR3 region: CASSSRTGTTGELFF. CDR3 DNA sequence: TGTGCCAGCAGCTCCCGGACAGGGACCACCGGGGAGCTGTTTTTT.

The J gene is TRBJ2-1, the V gene TRBV5-4, with 11 bases that match TRBD2. V was pared by 1 base and J by 9 bases, with 9 bases of the junction left unmatched. The CDR3 covers 16 residues. Looked up from germline, CDR1 is SGHNT and CDR2 is YYREEE (reference sequence). CDR3 in DNA: TGTGCCAGCAGCTTGTTAGGTAGCGGGAGGGCCAGTGAGCAGTTCTTC. Translating it yields CASSLLGSGRASEQFF.

The chain combines TRBV10-1 with TRBJ2-1, with 7 bases fitting TRBD2. This CDR3 has 15 residues. Germline loops: CDR1 WNHNN, CDR2 SYGVQD (reference sequence). After removal of 4 bases from V and 5 bases from J, the junction contained 8 bases not matched to a gene. DNA for the CDR3: TGCGCCAGCAGTGCGGGGCTAGCGGAGAACAATGAGCAGTTCTTC. This codes for CASSAGLAENNEQFF.

The V and J genes are TRBV29-1 and TRBJ2-1; 7 bases agree with TRBD2. The V gene end was trimmed by 5 bases and the J gene end by 5 bases; junction bases not matched to a gene: 3. CDR1 and CDR2 from the germline V gene are SQVTM and ANQGSEA. The length of the CDR3 is 12 residues. CDR3 sequence (DNA): TGCAGCGTTAGGCGGGAGAACAATGAGCAGTTCTTC. This gives the protein CSVRRENNEQFF.

This clone was seen only once. The chain joins TRBV9 to TRBJ2-7; 9 bases are a match to TRBD2. CDR3 length equals 16 residues. Trimming took 3 bases from V and 3 from J; bases not matched to a gene: 10. Germline assignment: CDR1 SGDLS and CDR2 YYNGEE. The CDR3 sequence: CASSAGGGAGGYEQYF. The CDR3 DNA reads TGTGCCAGCAGCGCTGGCGGGGGGGCCGGTGGCTACGAGCAGTACTTC.

CDR3 region: CASSFPGLVLNEQFF. The DNA for the CDR3 is TGCGCCAGCAGCTTCCCGGGACTAGTGCTCAATGAGCAGTTCTTC. This rearrangement joins TRBV5-1 to TRBJ2-1, with 8 nucleotides matching TRBD2. V dropped 2 bases and J dropped 6; count of bases not matched to a gene: 7. The CDR3 length is 15 residues. Germline V gene sequence: CDR1 SGHRS, CDR2 YFSETQ.

The chain couples TRBV9 to TRBJ1-4, with TRBD1 matching over 7 bases. With V trimmed by 4 bases and J by 5 bases, 5 bases remained unmatched. CDR1 is SGDLS and CDR2 is YYNGEE in the germline V gene. This CDR3 is 14 amino acids long. The CDR3 region has the DNA TGTGCCAGCAGCTCGGGACAGACAAATGAAAAACTGTTTTTT. Amino acids: CASSSGQTNEKLFF.

The rearrangement uses TRBV4-1 and TRBJ1-3, with D possibly matching TRBD1 (6 bases). Trimming pared 1 base from V and 0 bases from J, leaving 16 bases between. The length of the CDR3 is 18 residues. Germline V CDR1 and CDR2: MGHRA, YSYEKL. CDR3 sequence reads: CASSQVRGGNSSGNTIYF. The DNA of the CDR3 is TGCGCCAGCAGCCAAGTTAGAGGGGGAAATTCCTCTGGAAACACCATATATTTT.

The V and J genes are TRBV6-4 and TRBJ1-2, with 9 positions matching TRBD1. Germline V lookup: CDR1 MRHNA, CDR2 SNTAGT. The CDR3 runs to 17 residues. Trimming cost V 6 bases and J 4 bases; bases outside gene matches: 15. The CDR3 is CASSVSHTGTGLYGYTF. CDR3 sequence (DNA): TGTGCCAGCAGCGTTTCTCACACCGGGACAGGGCTCTATGGCTACACCTTC.

CDR3 sequence (DNA): TGTGCCAGCAAGCGGGGAGCCGAAATGAACACTGAAGCTTTCTTT. It specifies CASKRGAEMNTEAFF. The chain recombines TRBV28 with TRBJ1-1; D call uncertain. The CDR3 is made up of 15 amino acids. Germline V gene sequence: CDR1 MDHEN, CDR2 SYDVKM. The V gene lost 7 bases and the J gene lost 0 bases, with 15 bases spanning the gap.

This chain uses TRBV5-1 with TRBJ1-5; D is possibly TRBD1 (6 bases). With 5 bases removed from V and 6 bases from J, the gap between germline ends came to 15 bases. This CDR3 region has 14 residues. Germline CDR1 and CDR2: SGHRS and YFSETQ. This chain's CDR3 is CASSEQGLSQPQHF. For the CDR3, the DNA is TGCGCCAGCAGTGAACAGGGCTTAAGTCAGCCCCAGCATTTT.

The chain carries TRBV9 and TRBJ1-4; D call uncertain. Per germline, CDR1 SGDLS and CDR2 YYNGEE. This CDR3 contains 14 residues. Between the trimmed V and J ends, which lost 0 bases and 5 bases, there was a span of 8 bases. Here the CDR3 reads CASSVGPKNEKLFF. The CDR3 bases are TGTGCCAGCAGCGTAGGGCCAAAAAATGAAAAACTGTTTTTT.

The chain employs TRBV5-1 and TRBJ1-1; 11 bases match TRBD1. CDR3 size: 15 residues. Germline V gene data show CDR1 as SGHRS and CDR2 as YFSETQ. Unmatched junction bases numbered 8, after V lost 5 bases and J lost 5 bases. The CDR3: CASRSRTGGATEAFF. In DNA, the CDR3 is TGCGCCAGCAGAAGTCGGACAGGGGGCGCGACTGAAGCTTTCTTT.

This sequence joins TRBV5-1 and TRBJ2-7; tentative D call: TRBD1 (5 bases). The CDR3 length is 15 residues. CDR1 SGHRS and CDR2 YFSETQ come from the germline V gene. Trimming removed 0 bases at V and 5 bases at J, with 15 bases between. The DNA of the CDR3 is TGCGCCAGCAGCTTGGAGATTGCAGGGTCGCACGAGCAGTACTTC. Its protein product is CASSLEIAGSHEQYF. The variable domain in full, with the rest retrieved from reference TRBV5-1 and TRBJ2-7, is KAGVTQTPRYLIKTRGQQVTLSCSPISGHRSVSWYQQTPGQGLQFLFEYFSETQRNKGNFPGRFSGRQFSNSRSEMNVSTLELGDSALYLCASSLEIAGSHEQYFGPGTRLTVT.

This chain joins TRBV29-1 and TRBJ1-1; D might be TRBD1 (5 bases). Trimming removed 6 bases at V and 4 bases at J, with 12 bases between. Germline V gene lookup returns CDR1 SQVTM and CDR2 ANQGSEA. The CDR3 runs to 12 residues. CDR3 in amino acids: CSVKGYGTEAFF. The DNA of the CDR3 is TGCAGCGTGAAGGGGTACGGCACTGAAGCTTTCTTT.

The chain couples TRBV7-8 to TRBJ2-1; TRBD2 is a possible D gene (6 bases). CDR3 length: 15 amino acids. Per germline, CDR1 SGHVS and CDR2 FQNEAQ. Trimming shortened V by 5 bases and J by 0 bases, and 11 bases separated the two germline ends. CDR3 nucleotide sequence: TGTGCCAGCAGCCCCCAAGCGGGCTCCTACAATGAGCAGTTCTTC. It translates to CASSPQAGSYNEQFF. The entire variable domain, with the rest obtained from reference TRBV7-8 and TRBJ2-1, is as follows: GAGVSQSPRYKVAKRGQDVALRCDPISGHVSLFWYQQALGQGPEFLTYFQNEAQLDKSGLPSDRFFAERPEGSVSTLKIQRTQQEDSAVYLCASSPQAGSYNEQFFGPGTRLTVL.